This T cell receptor (beta chain) was observed in a study of blood T cells in healthy people across ages. Broader study findings: PBMCs that were unsorted prevented a conclusive naive versus antigen-experienced comparison. Estimates drawn from one million T cells were deemed to understate diversity.

The CDR3 length is 14 residues. With 6 bases clipped from V and 7 bases from J, the junction kept 8 bases outside the gene matches. The germline V gene encodes CDR1 DFQATT and CDR2 SNEGSKA (reference sequence). Alongside a J-beta primer mix, a sample-barcoded 5' primer served in a second PCR lasting roughly 6 to 12 cycles. One entry per CDR3 protein results from TCRdb running MiXCR on the 5' RACE reads. The profile shows a few hundred thousand distinct CDR3 sequences, roughly a quarter of them singletons. Concerning this clonotype: Its antigen is undetermined.

Samples had at least 6.5 million PBMCs isolated from them. The chain joins TRBV20-1 to TRBJ1-6; TRBD1 matches at 8 bases. The specimen was blood. The sequence came from a woman aged 70-85 years in good health. The CDR3 spells CSAPIQGVNSPLHF. The CDR3, as DNA: TGCAGTGCACCTATACAGGGGGTGAATTCACCCCTCCACTTT.